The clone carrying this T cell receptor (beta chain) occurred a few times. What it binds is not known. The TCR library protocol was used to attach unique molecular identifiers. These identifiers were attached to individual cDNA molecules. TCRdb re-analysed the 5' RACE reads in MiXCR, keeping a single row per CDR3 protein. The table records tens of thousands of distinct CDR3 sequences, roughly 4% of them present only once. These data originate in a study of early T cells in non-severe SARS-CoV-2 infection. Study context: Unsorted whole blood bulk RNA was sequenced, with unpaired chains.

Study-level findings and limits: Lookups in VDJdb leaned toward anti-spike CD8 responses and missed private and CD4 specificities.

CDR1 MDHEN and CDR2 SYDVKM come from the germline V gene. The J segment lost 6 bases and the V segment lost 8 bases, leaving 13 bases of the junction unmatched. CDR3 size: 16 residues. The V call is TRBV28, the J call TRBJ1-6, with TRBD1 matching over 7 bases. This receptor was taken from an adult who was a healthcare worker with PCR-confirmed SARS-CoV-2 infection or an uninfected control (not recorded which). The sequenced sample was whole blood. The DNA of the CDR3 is TGTGCCAGCCTCTCACAGGGGTTAGGGGCTAATTCACCCCTCCACTTT. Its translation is CASLSQGLGANSPLHF.